These 8 T cell receptor beta chains share one sample of origin, sequenced in a study of OX40 agonist ivuxolimab in advanced cancers. Produced via immunoSEQ multiplex PCR; TCRdb's table is partial and in-frame only. Here the sample spans roughly 50,000 clones, 70% to 90% being singletons. The source was CD4+ or CD8+ T cells sorted from blood, collected in a trial of the OX40 agonist ivuxolimab. Receptor source: an adult with an advanced solid tumor such as melanoma, head and neck, liver or kidney cancer.

The chain has TRBV4-1 and TRBJ2-1; D gene uncertain. V shed 0 bases and J shed 5 bases, with 8 bases lying between them. Germline V gene sequence: CDR1 MGHRA, CDR2 YSYEKL. The CDR3 runs 14 residues. Here the CDR3 DNA reads TGCGCCAGCAGCCAAGATAATAGCAACAATGAGCAGTTCTTC. Translated, it gives CASSQDNSNNEQFF.

The genes are TRBV5-1 and TRBJ1-1, with D hard to call. This CDR3 comprises 14 residues. Germline loops: CDR1 SGHRS, CDR2 YFSETQ. V was shortened by 0 bases and J by 3 bases, with 9 bases between the two germline ends. CDR3 loop: CASSLDRGDTEAFF. CDR3 bases: TGCGCCAGCAGCTTGGACCGAGGAGACACTGAAGCTTTCTTT.

Comment on this clone: At the DNA level, this CDR3 is encoded by other sequences in the same sample as well. The chain carries TRBV19 and TRBJ2-3, with D perhaps TRBD1 (5 bases). This CDR3 region has 14 residues. V was pared by 3 bases and J by 0 bases, with 7 bases between. Germline CDR1 reads LNHDA; CDR2 reads SQIVND (reference sequence). CDR3 protein: CASSIDRSTDTQYF. The CDR3 DNA reads as TGTGCCAGTAGTATCGACAGAAGCACAGATACGCAGTATTTT.

This clone came up a few times. This chain uses TRBV5-6 with TRBJ2-3; 7 bases match TRBD1. The V gene end was trimmed by 4 bases and the J gene end by 7 bases; junction bases not matched to a gene: 9. CDR1 is SGHDT, CDR2 YYEEEE, per germline. CDR3 length: 14 residues. CDR3 DNA: TGTGCCAGCAGCCCGATGGACAGGAGGTATACGCAGTATTTT. This sequence encodes CASSPMDRRYTQYF.

The V gene is TRBV6-1, the J gene TRBJ1-1; D perhaps matches TRBD1 (5 bases). The CDR3 totals 12 residues. V lost 2 bases and J 5 bases, leaving 6 bases between the germline ends. From germline, CDR1 is MNHNS and CDR2 SASEGT. This chain's CDR3 is CASSEWGTEAFF. The CDR3 DNA is TGTGCCAGCAGTGAATGGGGGACTGAAGCTTTCTTT.

By share, this clone ranks as medium-sized. The V and J genes are TRBV6-6 and TRBJ2-7; TRBD2 aligns across 10 bases. Trimming removed 0 bases from V and 6 bases from J; junction bases left unmatched: 5. The CDR3 has 15 residues. The germline CDR1 and CDR2 sequences are MNHNY and SVGAGI (reference sequence). CDR3 protein: CASSYSALAGVEQYF. CDR3 in DNA: TGTGCCAGCAGTTACTCCGCTCTAGCGGGAGTCGAGCAGTACTTC.

The rearrangement links TRBV28 to TRBJ1-5; D unclear. The V gene lost 4 bases and the J gene lost 3 bases, with 13 bases spanning the gap. This CDR3 is 15 amino acids long. Per germline, CDR1 MDHEN and CDR2 SYDVKM. CDR3 in amino acids: CASSSWTGNNQPQHF. As DNA, the CDR3 is TGTGCCAGCAGTTCCTGGACGGGAAACAATCAGCCCCAGCATTTT.

This clone was seen more than once but under ten times. The gene calls are TRBV7-6 and TRBJ2-1; the match to TRBD1 covers 8 bases. The V gene's germline CDR1 is SGHVS and CDR2 FNYEAQ. Unmatched junction bases numbered 7, after V lost 3 bases and J lost 0 bases. The CDR3 is 17 residues long. The CDR3: CASSFLTGDSSYNEQFF. DNA of the CDR3: TGTGCCAGCAGCTTCCTGACAGGGGACAGCTCCTACAATGAGCAGTTCTTC.